A single sample is the source of the 12 T cell receptor beta chains below, sequenced in a study of cytomegalovirus exposure and HLA in healthy donors. With 60 Vbeta and 13 Jbeta primers, the PCR was carried out. Here immunoSEQ multiplex PCR was the method, and the copy in TCRdb shows in-frame clones only, minus some. The sample consists of some 160,000 clones, 75% to 90% of them appearing once. Sequenced: PBMCs. The source of these receptors is a woman in her late teens or twenties in good health and CMV-seronegative.

V and J are TRBV5-4 and TRBJ1-2; D ambiguous. Germline V gene lookup returns CDR1 SGHNT and CDR2 YYREEE (reference sequence). V lost 2 bases, J lost 1 base, and 6 bases lay in between. The CDR3 spans 13 residues. As DNA, the CDR3 is TGTGCCAGCAGCTTACCGGGTAACTATGGCTACACCTTC. Its translation is CASSLPGNYGYTF.

The chain uses TRBV9 and TRBJ2-5, with D maybe TRBD2 (5 bases). V gave up 4 bases and J gave up 7 bases, with 14 bases separating them. From germline, CDR1 is SGDLS and CDR2 YYNGEE. This CDR3 comprises 13 residues. The CDR3 region is CASSPLRTGTQYF. The CDR3 coding sequence is TGTGCCAGCAGCCCCCTCCGGACTGGGACCCAGTACTTC.

The chain links TRBV7-9 to TRBJ1-5, with D tentatively TRBD1 (6 bases). CDR3 length: 15 residues. The V gene lost 4 bases and the J gene lost 3 bases, with 13 bases spanning the gap. From germline, CDR1 is SEHNR and CDR2 FQNEAQ (reference sequence). Written as DNA, the CDR3 is TGTGCCAGCAGCTCACAGGGACGGATCAATCAGCCCCAGCATTTT. Protein: CASSSQGRINQPQHF.

The chain couples TRBV5-1 to TRBJ1-2; 10 bases fit TRBD1. Germline loops: CDR1 SGHRS, CDR2 YFSETQ. Trimming at V came to 5 bases and at J to 2 bases, leaving 6 bases not matched to a gene. This CDR3 comprises 15 residues. DNA for the CDR3: TGCGCCAGCAGGACCGGGACAGGGGACAACTATGGCTACACCTTC. It codes for CASRTGTGDNYGYTF. Complete variable domain (other parts from reference TRBV5-1 and TRBJ1-2): KAGVTQTPRYLIKTRGQQVTLSCSPISGHRSVSWYQQTPGQGLQFLFEYFSETQRNKGNFPGRFSGRQFSNSRSEMNVSTLELGDSALYLCASRTGTGDNYGYTFGSGTRLTVV.

The genes are TRBV10-1 and TRBJ1-1; TRBD1 agrees at 7 bases. Unmatched junction bases numbered 5, after V lost 3 bases and J lost 4 bases. The CDR3 covers 14 residues. Germline-derived CDR1 and CDR2 are WNHNN and SYGVQD (reference sequence). CDR3 region: CASSESGGVTEAFF. The CDR3 DNA reads TGCGCCAGCAGTGAATCAGGGGGAGTCACTGAAGCTTTCTTT.

This chain uses TRBV2 with TRBJ1-5; D is possibly TRBD1 (5 bases). Trimming pared 10 bases from V and 0 bases from J, leaving 16 bases between. Looked up from germline, CDR1 is SNHLY and CDR2 is FYNNEI. This CDR3 contains 15 residues. This chain's CDR3 is CATATGLYSNQPQHF. DNA for the CDR3: TGTGCCACTGCTACAGGTTTATATAGCAATCAGCCCCAGCATTTT.

CDR3 in amino acids: CASRGWDYTQYF. In DNA, the CDR3 is TGTGCCAGCCGGGGGTGGGACTATACGCAGTATTTT. The chain uses TRBV2 and TRBJ2-3; D possibly corresponds to TRBD2 (6 bases). The V end was cut by 8 bases, the J end by 7 bases, with 13 bases between. The germline CDR1 and CDR2 sequences are SNHLY and FYNNEI. The CDR3 is 12 residues long.

This chain connects TRBV19 to TRBJ1-1; no reliable D call. CDR3 length: 13 residues. Looked up from germline, CDR1 is LNHDA and CDR2 is SQIVND (reference sequence). The germline V and J ends were trimmed by 3 bases and 7 bases, with 12 bases remaining between them. The CDR3 nucleotides read TGTGCCAGTAGTATTGAGAGGGAAAGTGAAGCTTTCTTT. This translates into CASSIERESEAFF.

This chain joins TRBV6-4 and TRBJ2-1; 11 nucleotides line up with TRBD2. The CDR3 totals 14 residues. The ends lost 4 bases at V and 9 bases at J; junction bases unmatched: 5. Germline CDR1 reads MRHNA; CDR2 reads SNTAGT. The CDR3 DNA reads as TGTGCCAGCAGTGTGGCTAGCGGGGGGCTTGAGCAGTTCTTC. This codes for CASSVASGGLEQFF.

The chain has TRBV29-1 and TRBJ2-3, with TRBD2 matching 7 bases. Germline CDR1 SQVTM, CDR2 ANQGSEA. The CDR3 extends over 14 amino acids. Unmatched junction bases numbered 11, after V lost 7 bases and J lost 4 bases. DNA of the CDR3: TGCAGCGCCGGGAGGCTAGCGGCGGCAGATACGCAGTATTTT. Protein: CSAGRLAAADTQYF.

The V and J genes are TRBV4-1 and TRBJ2-2, with TRBD1 matching 9 bases. V lost 1 base and J lost 7; bases outside the gene matches: 4. The V gene's germline CDR1 is MGHRA and CDR2 YSYEKL. The CDR3 runs 15 residues. The CDR3 coding sequence is TGCGCCAGCAGCCAAGTACAGGGGGCGGTCGGGGAGCTGTTTTTT. Amino acids: CASSQVQGAVGELFF.

CDR3 bases: TGTGCCACCCCTGGGAGGGGTAGCTCCTACAATGAGCAGTTCTTC. This gives the protein CATPGRGSSYNEQFF. The gene calls are TRBV11-2 and TRBJ2-1, with 7 bases fitting TRBD2. This CDR3 contains 15 residues. CDR1 is SGHAT and CDR2 is FQNNGV in the germline V gene. The trim removed 10 bases at V and 0 bases at J, leaving 9 bases unmatched.